This TCR beta chain was identified in a study of T-cell reconstitution after alpha-beta-depleted transplantation in children. Study-wide points: For some patients, TCRbeta diversity was high at day 60 because of recipient T cells and thymic progenitors that survived. The study reportedly traced alpha-beta T cells about two months after transplant to several hundred expanded graft clones.

With respect to this clonotype: The antigen is not known.

CDR3 size: 11 residues. Trimming removed 4 bases at V and 2 bases at J, with 6 bases between. Germline-derived CDR1 and CDR2 are SQVTM and ANQGSEA. Unique molecular identifiers were used to barcode this TCRbeta library. MiXCR, run by TCRdb on the PCR reads, gives a single entry per CDR3 protein. Of roughly 490,000 distinct CDR3 sequences in the sample, approximately 10% were seen once. This specimen was PBMCs, mostly from graft donor cells, taken 180 days after TCRalphabeta/CD19-depleted stem cell transplant. This clonotype originated in a female patient aged 2-10 years who had a stem cell transplant for aplastic anemia, so the T cells may come from the graft donor. The chain carries TRBV29-1 and TRBJ2-7; a possible D gene is TRBD2 (5 bases). CDR3 region: CSVAGTYEQYF. CDR3 DNA: TGCAGCGTTGCGGGAACCTACGAGCAGTACTTC.